One and the same sample provided the 2 T cell receptor beta chains below, sequenced in a study of cytomegalovirus exposure and HLA in healthy donors (dated by TCRdb to the late 2010s). Libraries were prepared through the immunoSEQ multiplex PCR assay. The multiplex PCR relied on a mix of 60 forward primers for TCR Vbeta segments and 13 reverse primers for TCR Jbeta segments. TCRdb provides this immuneACCESS table in a form limited to in-frame rearrangements. Some clones are lacking; in checked studies, under half of them reflect an unresolved V gene, and why the rest are absent is not known. Present in this sample are some 220,000 clones, just under 85% of which were seen just once. The top ten constitute more than 0.45% of the sample. The sample consisted of PBMCs. The source of these receptors is a woman aged 40 to 50 in good health and CMV-seronegative.

The chain employs TRBV19 and TRBJ2-2; possibly TRBD2 for D (6 bases). Trimming took 3 bases from V and 7 from J, leaving 15 bases between them. The length of the CDR3 is 15 residues. Germline CDR1 LNHDA, CDR2 SQIVND (reference sequence). The CDR3: CASSMLGGFGGELFF. CDR3 nucleotides: TGTGCCAGTAGTATGTTAGGAGGGTTCGGCGGGGAGCTGTTTTTT.

The V gene is TRBV6-1, the J gene TRBJ1-5; 10 nucleotides line up with TRBD1. The V gene end was trimmed by 8 bases and the J gene end by 7 bases; junction bases not matched to a gene: 8. The V gene's germline CDR1 is MNHNS and CDR2 SASEGT. The CDR3 runs 14 residues. CDR3 nucleotides: TGTGCCAGCCGAGGGACAGGGGAAGAGCAGCCCCAGCATTTT. Residues: CASRGTGEEQPQHF.